One and the same sample provided the 6 T cell receptor beta chains below, sequenced in a study of identical twins. TCRdb recomputed calls from the 5' RACE reads with MiXCR, one row per CDR3 protein. The data contain roughly 150,000 distinct CDR3 sequences, roughly 3.3% of them singletons. The sample consisted of memory T cells sorted from blood. These receptors came from a young man in good health.

This clonotype was detected ten times or more. The CDR3 sequence: CASSSRDQRPYEQYF. The CDR3 nucleotides read TGTGCCAGCAGCAGCCGGGACCAACGACCCTACGAGCAGTACTTC. The chain has TRBV12-3 or TRBV12-4 and TRBJ2-7; D may match TRBD1 or TRBD2 (5 bases each). CDR3 length: 15 residues. The V end was cut by 6 bases, the J end by 2 bases, with 17 bases between.

This clonotype occurred many times. The chain recombines TRBV20-1 with TRBJ1-1; D unclear. V was shortened by 5 bases and J by 3 bases, with 10 bases between the two germline ends. The germline CDR1 and CDR2 sequences are DFQATT and SNEGSKA (reference sequence). The CDR3 contains 12 residues. CDR3 bases: TGCAGTGCTCCGGTCGATTACACTGAAGCTTTCTTT. It is translated as CSAPVDYTEAFF.

This clonotype was recorded at least ten times. This sequence joins TRBV5-1 and TRBJ1-1, with unresolved D. Germline lookup yields CDR1 SGHRS and CDR2 YFSETQ. V was trimmed by 0 bases and J by 0 bases, leaving 6 bases between them. CDR3 length: 14 amino acids. The CDR3 DNA sequence: TGCGCCAGCAGCTTGGCCTGGATGAACACTGAAGCTTTCTTT. Translating gives CASSLAWMNTEAFF.

This clonotype is medium-sized (0.01 to 0.1%). V is TRBV4-1 and J is TRBJ2-3; D unclear. The CDR3 covers 15 residues. Germline CDR1 reads MGHRA; CDR2 reads YSYEKL. Deletions cut 0 bases from V and 4 bases from J, with 11 bases between. CDR3 coding DNA: TGCGCCAGCAGCCAAGATGGGCTGGGCCCAGATACGCAGTATTTT. Protein product: CASSQDGLGPDTQYF.

This clonotype showed up many times. This chain joins TRBV29-1 and TRBJ1-1; the D is unclear. V lost 3 bases and J lost 12, with 17 bases in between. The CDR3 totals 12 residues. The V gene's germline CDR1 is SQVTM and CDR2 ANQGSEA. The CDR3: CSVEFSSARTFF. DNA for the CDR3: TGCAGCGTTGAGTTCAGCTCCGCGAGGACTTTCTTT.

This clonotype showed up many times. The V call is TRBV27, the J call TRBJ1-6, with 7 bases lining up with TRBD1. Germline V gives CDR1 MNHEY, CDR2 SMNVEV (reference sequence). J lost 5 bases, V lost 5 bases, and 6 bases had no gene match. The CDR3 has 15 amino acids. This chain's CDR3 is CASSREGANNSPLHF. The CDR3 DNA follows: TGTGCCAGCAGTAGAGAGGGGGCGAATAATTCACCCCTCCACTTT.